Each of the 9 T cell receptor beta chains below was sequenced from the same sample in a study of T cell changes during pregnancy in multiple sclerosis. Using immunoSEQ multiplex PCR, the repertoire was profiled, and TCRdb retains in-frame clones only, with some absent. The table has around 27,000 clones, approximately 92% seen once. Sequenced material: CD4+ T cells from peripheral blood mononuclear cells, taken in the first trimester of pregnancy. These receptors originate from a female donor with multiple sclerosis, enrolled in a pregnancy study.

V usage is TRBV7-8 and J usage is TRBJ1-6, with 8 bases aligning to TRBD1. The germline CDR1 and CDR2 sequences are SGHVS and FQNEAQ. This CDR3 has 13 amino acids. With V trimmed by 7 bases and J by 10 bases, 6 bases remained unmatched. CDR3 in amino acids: CASTRDRRSPLHF. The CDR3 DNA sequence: TGTGCCAGCACCCGGGACAGGAGATCACCCCTCCACTTT. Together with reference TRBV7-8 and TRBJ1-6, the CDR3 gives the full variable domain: GAGVSQSPRYKVAKRGQDVALRCDPISGHVSLFWYQQALGQGPEFLTYFQNEAQLDKSGLPSDRFFAERPEGSVSTLKIQRTQQEDSAVYLCASTRDRRSPLHFGNGTRLTVT.

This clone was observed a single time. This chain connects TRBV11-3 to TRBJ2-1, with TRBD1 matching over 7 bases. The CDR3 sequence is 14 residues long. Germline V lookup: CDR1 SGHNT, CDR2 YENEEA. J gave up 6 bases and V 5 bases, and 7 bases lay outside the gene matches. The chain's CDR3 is CASSPRQGGNEQFF. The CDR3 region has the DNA TGTGCCAGCAGCCCTAGACAGGGTGGCAATGAGCAGTTCTTC.

The CDR3 loop is CASSRGIVQGLDVSEKLFF. Here the CDR3 DNA reads TGCGCCAGCAGCCGCGGCATTGTCCAGGGATTAGATGTTAGTGAAAAACTGTTTTTT. The rearrangement links TRBV5-1 to TRBJ1-4; D might be TRBD1 (5 bases). V was pared by 4 bases and J by 7 bases, with 29 bases between. Germline lookup yields CDR1 SGHRS and CDR2 YFSETQ. The CDR3 runs to 19 residues.

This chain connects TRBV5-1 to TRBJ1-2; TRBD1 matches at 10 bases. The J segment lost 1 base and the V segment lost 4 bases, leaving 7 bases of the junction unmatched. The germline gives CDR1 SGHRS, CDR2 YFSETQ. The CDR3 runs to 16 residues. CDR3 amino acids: CASSRQGANGNYGYTF. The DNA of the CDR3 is TGCGCCAGCAGCCGACAGGGGGCGAACGGTAACTATGGCTACACCTTC.

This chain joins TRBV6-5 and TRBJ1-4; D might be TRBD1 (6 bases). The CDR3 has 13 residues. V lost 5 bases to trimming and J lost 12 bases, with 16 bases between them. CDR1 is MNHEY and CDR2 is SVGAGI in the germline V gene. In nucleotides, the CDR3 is TGTGCCAGCAGTCCCCCAAGACAGGCCGAACTGTTTTTT. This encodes CASSPPRQAELFF.

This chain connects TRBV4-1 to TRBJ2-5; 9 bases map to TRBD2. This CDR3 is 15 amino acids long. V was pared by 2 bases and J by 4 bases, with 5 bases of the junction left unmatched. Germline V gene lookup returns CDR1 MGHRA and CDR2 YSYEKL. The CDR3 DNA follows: TGCGCCAGCAGCCAAAAGGCAGCGGGAGGAGAGACCCAGTACTTC. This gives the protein CASSQKAAGGETQYF.

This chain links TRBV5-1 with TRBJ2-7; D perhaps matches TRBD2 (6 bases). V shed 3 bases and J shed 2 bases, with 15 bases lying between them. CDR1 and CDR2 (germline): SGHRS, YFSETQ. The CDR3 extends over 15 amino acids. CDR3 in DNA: TGCGCCAGCAGCTGGGGGGTCTCTGCGGCCTACGAGCAGTACTTC. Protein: CASSWGVSAAYEQYF.

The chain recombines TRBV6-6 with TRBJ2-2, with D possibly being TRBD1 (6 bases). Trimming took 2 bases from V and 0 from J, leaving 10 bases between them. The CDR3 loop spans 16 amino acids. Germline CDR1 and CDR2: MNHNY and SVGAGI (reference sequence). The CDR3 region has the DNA TGTGCCAGCAGTTACCCCGGGACAACGAACACCGGGGAGCTGTTTTTT. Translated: CASSYPGTTNTGELFF.

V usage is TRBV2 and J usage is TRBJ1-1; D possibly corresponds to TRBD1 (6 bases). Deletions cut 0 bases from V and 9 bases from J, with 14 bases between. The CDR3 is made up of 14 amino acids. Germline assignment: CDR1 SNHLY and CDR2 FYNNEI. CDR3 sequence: CASSEALRGGKAFF. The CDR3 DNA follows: TGTGCCAGCAGTGAAGCGCTTCGGGGGGGCAAAGCTTTCTTT. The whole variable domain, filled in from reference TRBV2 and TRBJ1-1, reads EPEVTQTPSHQVTQMGQEVILRCVPISNHLYFYWYRQILGQKVEFLVSFYNNEISEKSEIFDDQFSVERPDGSNFTLKIRSTKLEDSAMYFCASSEALRGGKAFFGQGTRLTVV.